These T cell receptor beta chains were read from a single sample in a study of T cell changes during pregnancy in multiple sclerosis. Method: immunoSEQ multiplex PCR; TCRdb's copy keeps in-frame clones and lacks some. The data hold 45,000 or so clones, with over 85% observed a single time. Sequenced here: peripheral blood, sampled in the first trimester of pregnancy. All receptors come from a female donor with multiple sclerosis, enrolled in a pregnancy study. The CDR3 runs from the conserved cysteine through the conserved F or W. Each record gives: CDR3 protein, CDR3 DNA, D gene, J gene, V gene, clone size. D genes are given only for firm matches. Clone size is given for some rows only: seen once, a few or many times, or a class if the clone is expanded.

CDR3 protein: CASSDGLAVYNEQFF; CDR3 DNA: TGTGCCAGCAGCGACGGACTAGCGGTCTACAATGAGCAGTTCTTC; D gene: TRBD2; J gene: TRBJ2-1; V gene: TRBV11-2; clone size: NA
CDR3 protein: CAISNQGYSGNTIYF; CDR3 DNA: TGTGCCATCAGCAATCAGGGTTACTCTGGAAACACCATATATTTT; D gene: NA; J gene: TRBJ1-3; V gene: TRBV10-3; clone size: NA
CDR3 protein: CASSLAPLAGKGDTQYF; CDR3 DNA: TGTGCCAGCAGCTTGGCCCCACTAGCGGGGAAAGGGGATACGCAGTATTTT; D gene: TRBD2; J gene: TRBJ2-3; V gene: TRBV5-4; clone size: NA
CDR3 protein: CASSLGLREGTEAFF; CDR3 DNA: TGTGCCAGCAGCTTGGGACTTAGGGAGGGCACTGAAGCTTTCTTT; D gene: NA; J gene: TRBJ1-1; V gene: TRBV5-5; clone size: NA
CDR3 protein: CASSPIDTGWSNQPQHF; CDR3 DNA: TGTGCCAGCAGCCCCATCGACACTGGCTGGAGCAATCAGCCCCAGCATTTT; D gene: NA; J gene: TRBJ1-5; V gene: TRBV5-8; clone size: NA
CDR3 protein: CASSLEDFSQTQYF; CDR3 DNA: TGCGCCAGCAGCTTGGAAGACTTTTCCCAGACCCAGTACTTC; D gene: NA; J gene: TRBJ2-5; V gene: TRBV5-1; clone size: NA
CDR3 protein: CASIQGANTEAFF; CDR3 DNA: TGTGCCAGCATTCAAGGGGCCAACACTGAAGCTTTCTTT; D gene: NA; J gene: TRBJ1-1; V gene: TRBV6-6; clone size: once
CDR3 protein: CASSPPGTGGYNEQFF; CDR3 DNA: TGTGCCAGCAGCCCCCCCGGGACAGGGGGGTACAATGAGCAGTTCTTC; D gene: TRBD1; J gene: TRBJ2-1; V gene: TRBV7-9; clone size: NA
CDR3 protein: CASMVGPGSTDTQYF; CDR3 DNA: TGTGCCAGCATGGTAGGGCCAGGGAGCACAGATACGCAGTATTTT; D gene: NA; J gene: TRBJ2-3; V gene: TRBV2; clone size: NA
CDR3 protein: CASSLEGGASGATQYF; CDR3 DNA: TGTGCCAGCAGCTTGGAGGGGGGAGCGAGCGGGGCTACGCAGTATTTT; D gene: NA; J gene: TRBJ2-3; V gene: TRBV5-4; clone size: once
CDR3 protein: CAWSSRGQVNVHEQYF; CDR3 DNA: TGTGCCTGGAGTTCTAGAGGACAGGTCAATGTCCACGAGCAGTACTTC; D gene: TRBD1; J gene: TRBJ2-7; V gene: TRBV30; clone size: NA
CDR3 protein: CASSYRQVGELFF; CDR3 DNA: TGTGCCAGCAGTTACCGACAGGTCGGGGAGCTGTTTTTT; D gene: NA; J gene: TRBJ2-2; V gene: TRBV6-6; clone size: NA
CDR3 protein: CASSLRDNLSGANVLTF; CDR3 DNA: TGTGCCAGCAGCTTACGGGACAACCTATCTGGGGCCAACGTCCTGACTTTC; D gene: NA; J gene: TRBJ2-6; V gene: TRBV5-6; clone size: NA
CDR3 protein: CASSLGQGAGNTIYF; CDR3 DNA: TGTGCCAGCAGCCTGGGACAGGGGGCTGGAAACACCATATATTTT; D gene: TRBD1; J gene: TRBJ1-3; V gene: TRBV5-6; clone size: NA
CDR3 protein: CSVGRGIYEQFF; CDR3 DNA: TGCAGCGTTGGTAGGGGCATCTATGAGCAGTTCTTC; D gene: NA; J gene: TRBJ2-1; V gene: TRBV29-1; clone size: NA
CDR3 protein: CASSLLDRGHDQPQHF; CDR3 DNA: TGTGCCAGCAGCTTGTTAGACAGGGGGCATGATCAGCCCCAGCATTTT; D gene: TRBD1; J gene: TRBJ1-5; V gene: TRBV5-6; clone size: NA
CDR3 protein: CASSYGTGRGTAEAFF; CDR3 DNA: TGTGCCAGCAGTTACGGGACAGGGAGGGGAACCGCTGAAGCTTTCTTT; D gene: TRBD1; J gene: TRBJ1-1; V gene: TRBV6-5; clone size: NA
CDR3 protein: CASSKGAATNFYGYTF; CDR3 DNA: TGTGCCAGCAGCAAAGGGGCAGCCACCAATTTCTATGGCTACACCTTC; D gene: NA; J gene: TRBJ1-2; V gene: TRBV21-1; clone size: NA
CDR3 protein: CASTRTAMNTEAFF; CDR3 DNA: TGTGCCAGCACCCGGACAGCCATGAACACTGAAGCTTTCTTT; D gene: NA; J gene: TRBJ1-1; V gene: TRBV2; clone size: NA
CDR3 protein: CASSLSRQSYSNQPQHF; CDR3 DNA: TGTGCCAGCAGCTTGAGTAGACAGTCTTATAGCAATCAGCCCCAGCATTTT; D gene: NA; J gene: TRBJ1-5; V gene: TRBV5-5; clone size: NA